This is a list of T cell receptor beta chains from one sample in a study. TCRdb independently ran MiXCR on the 5' RACE reads; one entry per CDR3 protein. Seen here are around 21,000 distinct CDR3 sequences, 30% observed once, and the top ten hold 2% to 2.5%. The sample consisted of tumor-infiltrating naive CD4+ T cells sorted from the breast tumor. The receptors were sampled from a female donor with breast cancer. CDR3s include the opening cysteine and the closing phenylalanine or tryptophan. The order of the fields is J gene, D gene, clone size, V gene, CDR3 DNA, CDR3 protein. The D gene is left open where the match is weak. Only some rows state a clone size, as once, few, many or a class for expanded clones.

TRBJ1-1	NA	many	TRBV5-1	TGCGCCAGCAGCGGTACCTGGAACACTGAAGCTTTCTTT	CASSGTWNTEAFF
TRBJ2-3	NA	NA	TRBV5-1	TGCGCCAGCAGCTTGAGGCTAGCTGAATCTAGCACAGGTACGCAGTATTTT	CASSLRLAESSTGTQYF
TRBJ2-1	TRBD1	medium-sized	TRBV7-3	TGTGCCAGCAGCTCCGGACAGGGCCATGAGCAGTTCTTC	CASSSGQGHEQFF
TRBJ1-5	NA	NA	TRBV2	TGTGCCAGCAGCGTAAACAGGGGCAATCAGCCCCAGCATTTT	CASSVNRGNQPQHF
TRBJ2-7	TRBD2	medium-sized	TRBV7-9	TGTGCCAGCAGCTCAAGGACTAGCGGGTCCTACGAGCAGTACTTC	CASSSRTSGSYEQYF
TRBJ2-1	TRBD1	medium-sized	TRBV6-5	TGTGCCAGCAGTTACAGGGACAGCTACAATGAGCAGTTCTTC	CASSYRDSYNEQFF
TRBJ1-1	NA	medium-sized	TRBV7-9	TGTGCCAGCAGCTCCAAGGGGCCTCCGAACACTGAAGCTTTCTTT	CASSSKGPPNTEAFF
TRBJ1-2	NA	NA	TRBV12-3/TRBV12-4	TGTGCCAGCAGTTTAGGGATTCTCAGGACCTATGGCTACACCTTC	CASSLGILRTYGYTF
TRBJ2-7	TRBD2	NA	TRBV20-1	TGCAGTGCTAGGGGCGGGAGGGACCACGAGCAGTACTTC	CSARGGRDHEQYF
TRBJ1-4	NA	many	TRBV6-5	TGTGCCAGCAGACTCGGACAGAATAATGAAAAACTGTTTTTT	CASRLGQNNEKLFF
TRBJ2-1	TRBD2	NA	TRBV5-1	TGCGCCAGCAGCTCGGGGACTAGCGGGACAAATGAGCAGTTCTTC	CASSSGTSGTNEQFF
TRBJ1-1	NA	medium-sized	TRBV15	TGTGCCACCAGCAGAGTTATTAAGGGGAGCACTGAAGCTTTCTTT	CATSRVIKGSTEAFF
TRBJ2-1	NA	medium-sized	TRBV20-1	TGCAGTGCTAGAGATGGGTTCGGGGCGAATGAGCAGTTCTTC	CSARDGFGANEQFF
TRBJ2-3	NA	few	TRBV11-2	TGTGCCAGCTGCTTGGGCAGGAGCACAGATACGCAGTATTTT	CASCLGRSTDTQYF
TRBJ2-1	NA	NA	TRBV30	TGTGCCTGGAGTGTGGGACGGATGAGCTCCTACAATGAGCAGTTCTTC	CAWSVGRMSSYNEQFF
TRBJ2-3	TRBD1	medium-sized	TRBV5-1	TGCGCCAGCAGCTTGGACGACAGGGGGATAGATACGCAGTATTTT	CASSLDDRGIDTQYF
TRBJ1-1	TRBD1	NA	TRBV9	TGTGCCAGCAGCGTAGGGGACAGCCTGAACACTGAAGCTTTCTTT	CASSVGDSLNTEAFF
TRBJ2-6	NA	NA	TRBV6-5	TGTGCTGGCAGCCTTCGACCGGGCTCTAGGGCCAACGTCCTGACTTTC	CAGSLRPGSRANVLTF